A selection of T cell receptor beta chains follows, all from one sample in a study. A single record per CDR3 protein comes from TCRdb applying MiXCR to the RT-PCR reads. The sample has hundreds of thousands of distinct CDR3 sequences; over 12% are singletons. Sequenced material: memory CD4+ T cells from blood. Source of these receptors: a female donor in good health, serving as a healthy control. CDR3s include the opening cysteine and the closing phenylalanine or tryptophan. A D gene is named only where the DNA matches it firmly. Clone size is stated in some rows and not others, as once, few, many or a class when expanded.

clone size	V gene	J gene	D gene	CDR3 DNA	CDR3 protein
many	TRBV29-1	TRBJ1-1	TRBD1	TGCAGCGTTGGGACAGGGAGTGCTGCCACTGAAGCTTTCTTT	CSVGTGSAATEAFF
-	TRBV18	TRBJ2-7	-	TGTGCCAGCTCACCGGGGGCCGTATCCTACGAGCAGTACTTC	CASSPGAVSYEQYF
-	TRBV7-2	TRBJ2-2	TRBD2	TGTGCCAGCAGCTTTAGCGGGGTTCTGACCGGGGAGCTGTTTTTT	CASSFSGVLTGELFF
-	TRBV9	TRBJ1-4	-	TGTGCCAGCAGCGTTGACACGGTTGATGAAAAACTGTTTTTT	CASSVDTVDEKLFF
-	TRBV5-1	TRBJ1-4	-	TGCGCCAGCAGCTTATACGGGTTTAAGGAAAAACTGTTTTTT	CASSLYGFKEKLFF
-	TRBV12-3/TRBV12-4	TRBJ2-2	-	TGTGCCAGCACCATGGGAGACACCGGGGAGCTGTTTTTT	CASTMGDTGELFF
-	TRBV30	TRBJ2-5	-	TGTGCCTGGAGTGTAGGGTCCGGAGTCCTAGAGACCCAGTACTTC	CAWSVGSGVLETQYF
few	TRBV12-3/TRBV12-4	TRBJ2-3	-	TGTGCCAGCAGTTCCCGGGAGATTAGCACAGATACGCAGTATTTT	CASSSREISTDTQYF
-	TRBV3-1	TRBJ1-5	TRBD1	TGTGCCAGCAGCCCAGGGACAGGGGGATCGGGCCAGCCCCAGCATTTT	CASSPGTGGSGQPQHF
-	TRBV2	TRBJ2-7	TRBD1	TGTGCCAGCACCGACAGGGCCGAGCAGTACTTC	CASTDRAEQYF
few	TRBV10-3	TRBJ2-5	-	TGTGCCATCAGTGAGAATCGGGCGGACCACGACGGGACCCAGTACTTC	CAISENRADHDGTQYF
-	TRBV28	TRBJ2-1	TRBD2	TGTGCCAGCAGTACCGGGACTAGCGGGAGACTCTACAATGAGCAGTTCTTC	CASSTGTSGRLYNEQFF
few	TRBV4-1	TRBJ2-1	TRBD1	TGCGCCAGCAGCCTCCAAACCGGGACAGGGGGAAACAATGAGCAGTTCTTC	CASSLQTGTGGNNEQFF
many	TRBV12-3/TRBV12-4	TRBJ1-1	-	TGTGCCAGCAGCCCAGGGACATCCGGGAGTGAAGCTTTCTTT	CASSPGTSGSEAFF
-	TRBV4-2	TRBJ2-1	TRBD2	TGTGCCAGCAGCCAAGAACGAACTAGCGGTTACAATGAGCAGTTCTTC	CASSQERTSGYNEQFF
-	TRBV20-1	TRBJ1-2	-	TGCAGTGCTAATCCGCGACAGAAAAATAACTATGGCTACACCTTC	CSANPRQKNNYGYTF
-	TRBV6-5	TRBJ2-5	-	TGTGCCAGCAGTTACGATCGGACAAACCAAGAGACCCAGTACTTC	CASSYDRTNQETQYF
few	TRBV7-2	TRBJ2-5	TRBD2	TGTGCCAGCAGCTTAGCTTTTGGCGGGAGTGGGGTCCAAGAGACCCAGTACTTC	CASSLAFGGSGVQETQYF
-	TRBV20-1	TRBJ1-6	TRBD1	TGCAGTGCCGCCGGGACAGGGGGCAGTAAAGTGGATTCACCCCTCCACTTT	CSAAGTGGSKVDSPLHF
-	TRBV5-6	TRBJ2-1	TRBD2	TGTGCCAGCAGCCCACTAGCGCTTGGTTCCAATGAGCAGTTCTTC	CASSPLALGSNEQFF
few	TRBV15	TRBJ2-1	TRBD2	TGTGCCACCAGCAGAAATACCGGGACTAGCGGGGGGAAGCAGTTCTTC	CATSRNTGTSGGKQFF
-	TRBV11-2	TRBJ2-3	-	TGTGCCAGCAGCTTATTAGCCGTGGGCCTCACAGATACGCAGTATTTT	CASSLLAVGLTDTQYF
-	TRBV16	TRBJ1-5	-	TGTGCCAGCAGCCAAGATACAGGGTATCAGCCCCAGCATTTT	CASSQDTGYQPQHF
-	TRBV5-1	TRBJ1-1	-	TGCGCCAGCAGCTGGGGGAAGGACACTGAAGCTTTCTTT	CASSWGKDTEAFF
-	TRBV5-6	TRBJ2-7	-	TGTGCCAGCAGCTTGGGTTTTGTCTACGAGCAGTACTTC	CASSLGFVYEQYF
-	TRBV4-2	TRBJ2-7	-	TGTGCCAGCAGCCAAGATCGGTTCGTCGGGCAGTACTTC	CASSQDRFVGQYF
few	TRBV18	TRBJ1-5	-	TGTGCCAGCTCACCCAACAACGGACAGCGCCAGCCCCAGCATTTT	CASSPNNGQRQPQHF
-	TRBV5-1	TRBJ2-1	TRBD2	TGCGCCAGCAGCTTGGGTGGTGGCGGGAGGGCCAATGAGCAGTTCTTC	CASSLGGGGRANEQFF
many	TRBV20-1	TRBJ1-3	-	TGCAGTGCTCCCCTAACAGACACCATATATTTT	CSAPLTDTIYF
-	TRBV10-3	TRBJ2-4	-	TGTGCCATCAGTGAGTCGAAGGGACAATCCCTTGCCAAAAACATTCAGTACTTC	CAISESKGQSLAKNIQYF
many	TRBV7-8	TRBJ2-2	TRBD2	TGTGCCAGCAGGACCGTTCGGGAGGGCGGGGAGCTGTTTTTT	CASRTVREGGELFF
few	TRBV10-3	TRBJ2-4	-	TGTGCCACCGGCAAAAACCAAAACATTCAGTACTTC	CATGKNQNIQYF
many	TRBV3-1	TRBJ1-1	-	TGTGCCAGCAGCCAAGATGGGGGGACTGAAGCTTTCTTT	CASSQDGGTEAFF
many	TRBV20-1	TRBJ2-7	-	TGCAGTGCTAGCCCTGTCGTTTCCTACGAGCAGTACTTC	CSASPVVSYEQYF
many	TRBV25-1	TRBJ2-2	-	TGTGCCAGCACAGGGGACACCAACACCGGGGAGCTGTTTTTT	CASTGDTNTGELFF
-	TRBV20-1	TRBJ2-1	TRBD2	TGCAGTGCCTTCGGGCTAGCGGGGGACAATGAGCAGTTCTTC	CSAFGLAGDNEQFF
-	TRBV12-3/TRBV12-4	TRBJ1-2	-	TGTGCCATCAAATTTACCGGGACAATGAGAGGTGGCTACACCTTC	CAIKFTGTMRGGYTF